This TCR beta chain was sequenced for a study of Ad26.COV2.S vaccination and SARS-CoV-2 variants. Study summary: Donor got 5x10^10 or 1x10^11 viral particles of Ad26.COV2.S.

V lost 5 bases and J lost 3, with 7 bases in between. The CDR3 spans 12 residues. CDR1 SEHNR and CDR2 FQNEAQ come from the germline V gene (reference sequence). As regards this clone: The antigen is undetermined.

Study outcomes and limitations: People who got the vaccine or the placebo had similar non-spike TCR breadth.

Noted treatment: roughly 18 received Ad26.COV2.S at low or high dose, single or two shots; 5 received placebo; per-sample allocation not given. Sampling occurred on day 63 after the first vaccine or placebo injection. TCRdb keeps only in-frame clones here, not all; method: immunoSEQ multiplex PCR. The sample has some 460,000 clones, 80% to 90% seen once; the top ten hold approximately 1.7%. The chain joins TRBV7-9 to TRBJ1-1, with D unresolved. The sequencing here drew on peripheral blood, taken in a trial of Ad26.COV2.S vaccine versus placebo. The receptor was derived from a person aged 18-65 years who received the Ad26.COV2.S COVID-19 vaccine or a placebo. CDR3 in amino acids: CASSRRDTEAFF. CDR3 coding DNA: TGTGCCAGCAGCCGCCGTGACACTGAAGCTTTCTTT.